This T cell receptor beta chain derives from a study of PD-1 blockade in classical Hodgkin lymphoma. Study conclusions and caveats: Although disease activity or prior therapy may be involved, causes of the repertoire differences remain undefined. Researchers reported that CD4+ TCR diversity, though not CD8+, rose significantly by C4D1. Complete responders entered with baseline diversity on par with newly diagnosed patients, the results showed.

With no exception, relapse followed autologous stem cell transplantation in all patients, and brentuximab vedotin exposure varied. Patients reached a best response of complete response, partial response or progressive disease. About this clone itself: What it binds is unknown. This CDR3 is also generated by other DNA sequences in the sample.

TCRdb keeps only in-frame clones here, not all; method: immunoSEQ multiplex PCR. The sample has 24,000 or so clones; about 80% are singletons. V was pared by 0 bases and J by 4 bases, with 5 bases of the junction left unmatched. The germline gives CDR1 SGDLS, CDR2 YYNGEE. There are 15 residues in the CDR3. The receptor was isolated from a human donor with classical Hodgkin lymphoma. This chain links TRBV9 with TRBJ2-5; 8 bases fit TRBD2. The sample here was peripheral blood mononuclear cells (PBMCs), taken before the second cycle of nivolumab. The CDR3 bases are TGTGCCAGCAGCGTAGACAGCGGGAGAGGAGAGACCCAGTACTTC. Translated, it gives CASSVDSGRGETQYF.